These 5 T cell receptor beta chains were all obtained from the same sample, sequenced in a study of cytomegalovirus exposure and HLA in healthy donors. Use of 60 Vbeta and 13 Jbeta primers characterized the PCR. Profiling relied on immunoSEQ multiplex PCR, and the TCRdb table lists in-frame clones only, not all of them. The table lists some 190,000 clones, about 82% of them singletons. Material for sequencing was PBMCs. Receptor source: a man aged 18 to 30 in good health and CMV-seronegative.

The sample holds a few counts of this clone. The chain employs TRBV7-9 and TRBJ2-6, with 7 bases aligning to TRBD1. Per the germline V gene, CDR1 is SEHNR and CDR2 is FQNEAQ (reference sequence). This CDR3 contains 15 residues. Germline trimming cut 5 bases from V and 2 bases from J; bases unmatched to any gene: 3. CDR3 in DNA: TGTGCCAGCAGCCGAGGGACAGCTGGGGCCAACGTCCTGACTTTC. This encodes CASSRGTAGANVLTF.

This clone was seen a few times. The chain recombines TRBV18 with TRBJ1-2; 10 nucleotides match TRBD1. CDR1 and CDR2 from the germline V gene are KGHSH and LQKENI. Germline trimming cut 5 bases from V and 8 bases from J; bases unmatched to any gene: 5. This CDR3 has 13 residues. DNA for the CDR3: TGTGCCAGCTCAGTTGGACAGGGGGGCGGCTACACCTTC. This translates into CASSVGQGGGYTF.

This clone was counted once. This chain connects TRBV6-6 to TRBJ2-7; a weak D match, TRBD2 (5 bases). CDR1 MNHNY and CDR2 SVGAGI come from the germline V gene (reference sequence). V was cut by 2 bases and J by 4 bases, with 12 bases left in between. The CDR3 covers 14 residues. In DNA, the CDR3 is TGTGCCAGCAGTTACGGAGGTTCTCGGTACGAGCAGTACTTC. Protein product: CASSYGGSRYEQYF.

The chain combines TRBV7-9 with TRBJ2-4; 7 bases are shared with TRBD2. CDR1 and CDR2 (germline): SEHNR, FQNEAQ (reference sequence). CDR3 size: 16 residues. Trimming took 5 bases from V and 8 from J; bases not matched to a gene: 15. The CDR3 region is CASSPGRGDGRYIQYF. CDR3 in DNA: TGTGCCAGCAGCCCCGGGCGTGGGGACGGGAGGTACATTCAGTACTTC.

Points on this clone: A junction boundary mismatches the germline segment, possibly from a read error. The chain is built from TRBV9 and TRBJ2-2; 12 bases line up with TRBD2. In germline, CDR1 is SGDLS, CDR2 YYNGEE. The CDR3 sequence is 16 residues long. CDR3 in DNA: TGTGCCGGCAGCGTAGTGACTAGCGGGGGCACCGGGGAGCTGTTTTTT. This sequence encodes CAGSVVTSGGTGELFF.